Following are 11 T cell receptor beta chains from one sample sequenced in a study of T cells in Graves' hyperthyroidism and ophthalmopathy. Amplified TCR beta CDR3 regions came from RNA transcripts. A first-round RT-PCR of the TCR CDR3 used the HTBI primer set. TCRdb itself ran the multiplex PCR reads through MiXCR, one entry per CDR3 protein. This table holds roughly 400,000 distinct CDR3 sequences, 11% to 15% found once. Material: blood. The receptors were gathered from a man aged 50 to 59 with Graves' ophthalmopathy.

This clonotype was detected many times. The V gene is TRBV12-3 or TRBV12-4, the J gene TRBJ1-1; 8 nucleotides agree with TRBD1. The CDR3 covers 15 residues. After removal of 6 bases from V and 1 base from J, the junction contained 7 bases not matched to a gene. The CDR3 loop reads CASSPQTGANTEAFF. Here the CDR3 DNA reads TGTGCCAGCAGCCCCCAGACAGGGGCGAACACTGAAGCTTTCTTT.

This clonotype was seen ten or more times. CDR3 sequence reads: CASTTGVTAGEKLFF. The CDR3 DNA is TGTGCCAGCACCACCGGTGTGACGGCTGGGGAAAAACTGTTTTTT. V and J are TRBV2 and TRBJ1-4, with D uncertain. This CDR3 has 15 amino acids. The germline gives CDR1 SNHLY, CDR2 FYNNEI. Trimming removed 7 bases at V and 8 bases at J, with 20 bases between.

The chain links TRBV2 to TRBJ2-1; D gene ambiguous. This CDR3 is 13 amino acids long. V lost 6 bases and J 7 bases, leaving 13 bases between the germline ends. CDR1 and CDR2 (germline): SNHLY, FYNNEI. The CDR3, as DNA: TGTGCCAGCAGCGACGGCCGTTGGAATGAGCAGTTCTTC. Translation gives CASSDGRWNEQFF.

This clonotype was counted ten times or more. The J gene is TRBJ1-1, the V gene TRBV2, with a possible D match to TRBD1 (5 bases). Trimming shortened V by 7 bases and J by 0 bases, and 21 bases separated the two germline ends. The CDR3 is 17 amino acids. CDR1 SNHLY and CDR2 FYNNEI come from the germline V gene. In DNA form, the CDR3 reads TGTGCCAGCACCCCGGACAACATTGGGGGGATGAACACTGAAGCTTTCTTT. Residues: CASTPDNIGGMNTEAFF.

This clonotype occurred many times. This chain connects TRBV5-1 to TRBJ2-1; D possibly corresponds to TRBD2 (6 bases). CDR1 is SGHRS, CDR2 YFSETQ, per germline. With 4 bases removed from V and 7 bases from J, the gap between germline ends came to 6 bases. The CDR3 runs 11 residues. The chain's CDR3 is CASSGGNEQFF. In nucleotides, the CDR3 is TGCGCCAGCAGCGGGGGGAATGAGCAGTTCTTC.

This clonotype was seen only a few times. This sequence joins TRBV10-3 and TRBJ2-6; 9 bases are a match to TRBD1. Germline lookup yields CDR1 ENHRY and CDR2 SYGVKD. The CDR3 loop spans 15 amino acids. V dropped 4 bases and J dropped 2; count of bases not matched to a gene: 0. Here the CDR3 DNA reads TGTGCCATCAGTGGGACAGGGGCTGGGGCCAACGTCCTGACTTTC. It specifies CAISGTGAGANVLTF.

J is TRBJ2-7 and V is TRBV28; the D gene is possibly TRBD2 (7 bases). V shed 10 bases and J shed 6 bases, with 22 bases lying between them. Per the germline V gene, CDR1 is MDHEN and CDR2 is SYDVKM. The CDR3 runs 14 residues. The DNA of the CDR3 is TGTGCCACAGACCATAATCGGGGGGCGGGCGAGCAGTACTTC. It encodes CATDHNRGAGEQYF. Full variable domain (rest looked up from reference TRBV28 and TRBJ2-7): DVKVTQSSRYLVKRTGEKVFLECVQDMDHENMFWYRQDPGLGLRLIYFSYDVKMKEKGDIPEGYSVSREKKERFSLILESASTNQTSMYLCATDHNRGAGEQYFGPGTRLTVT.

The rearrangement links TRBV4-2 to TRBJ1-1; 10 bases are a match to TRBD1. Per germline, CDR1 LGHNA and CDR2 YNFKEQ. CDR3 size: 14 residues. Trimming at V came to 6 bases and at J to 11 bases, leaving 12 bases not matched to a gene. CDR3 loop: CASSLRWGTGDAFF. CDR3 sequence (DNA): TGTGCCAGCAGTCTTCGATGGGGGACAGGGGACGCTTTCTTT.

This chain links TRBV6-1 with TRBJ1-2; 7 nucleotides align to TRBD1. V lost 2 bases to trimming and J lost 4 bases; unmatched junction nucleotides: 7. This CDR3 has 15 amino acids. Germline V gene data show CDR1 as MNHNS and CDR2 as SASEGT. The CDR3 bases are TGTGCCAGCAGTGAACGACCGGGACAGAGCTATGGCTACACCTTC. It is translated as CASSERPGQSYGYTF.

This clonotype has at least ten counts. The CDR3 DNA is TGTGCCAGCAGTGAGGTCGGCGGAAGCACAGATACGCAGTATTTT. This gives the protein CASSEVGGSTDTQYF. V is TRBV2 and J is TRBJ2-3; unclear D gene. The V and J ends lost 3 bases and 0 bases respectively, with 10 bases between them. This CDR3 is built from 15 residues. CDR1 is SNHLY, CDR2 FYNNEI, per germline.

This clonotype came up a few times. This chain joins TRBV19 and TRBJ2-2; 7 nucleotides align to TRBD1. The germline gives CDR1 LNHDA, CDR2 SQIVND (reference sequence). V shed 3 bases, J shed 0 bases, and the junction held 4 bases outside the gene matches. The CDR3 is 16 residues long. In DNA form, the CDR3 reads TGTGCCAGTAGTATCTTTGGGACAGCGAACACCGGGGAGCTGTTTTTT. This gives the protein CASSIFGTANTGELFF.